In its sample, the clone carrying this TCR beta chain ranks as medium-sized (0.01 to 0.1%). V was clipped by 1 base and J by 2 bases, with 11 bases between them. The CDR3 totals 15 residues. Germline V lookup: CDR1 SGHAT, CDR2 FQNNGV. The researchers produced TCR beta cDNA from approximately 0.45 ug total RNA with a constant-region primer. Library construction for TCR beta comprised three nested multiplex PCR rounds performed with slightly modified ARM-PCR. A C-beta reverse primer and TRBV1-TRBV30 forward primers served in each of the first two PCR rounds, at around 10 cycles apiece. TCRdb used MiXCR to reprocess the multiplex PCR reads, holding one entry per CDR3 protein. The sample has about 100,000 distinct CDR3 sequences, approximately 70% seen once. Co-extracting RNA and DNA was done with about 20-34 mg of unsorted bulk tissue as input. The patients, who had chronic HBV infection, were treatment-naive (untreated).

This entry is derived from a study of tumor-infiltrating lymphocytes in primary liver carcinoma. The V gene is TRBV11-2, the J gene TRBJ1-2, with D perhaps matching TRBD1 (5 bases). This receptor was identified in a woman in her fifties or sixties with primary liver carcinoma and hepatitis B virus infection. The sequencing sample was made of liver tumor tissue from sampling region 2. Subset of the sample: tumor region T2, inferior pole. The DNA for the CDR3 is TGTGCCAGCAGCTTAGGCACAGGACTCAACTATGGCTACACCTTC. Its translation: CASSLGTGLNYGYTF.